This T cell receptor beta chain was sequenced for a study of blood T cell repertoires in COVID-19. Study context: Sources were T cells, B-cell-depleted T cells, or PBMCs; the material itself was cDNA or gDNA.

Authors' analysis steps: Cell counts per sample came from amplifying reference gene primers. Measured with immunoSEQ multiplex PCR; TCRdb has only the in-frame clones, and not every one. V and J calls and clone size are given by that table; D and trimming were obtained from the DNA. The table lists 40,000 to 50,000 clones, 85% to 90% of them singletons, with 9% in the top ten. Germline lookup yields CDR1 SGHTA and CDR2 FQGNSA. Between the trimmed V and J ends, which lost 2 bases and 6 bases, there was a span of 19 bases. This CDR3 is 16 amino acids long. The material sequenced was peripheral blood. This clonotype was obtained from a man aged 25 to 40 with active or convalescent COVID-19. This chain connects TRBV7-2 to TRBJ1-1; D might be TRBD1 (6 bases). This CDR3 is CASSLPPAGAYAEAFF. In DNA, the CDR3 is TGTGCCAGCAGCTTACCCCCTGCAGGGGCTTACGCTGAAGCTTTCTTT.